The following is a T cell receptor beta chain sequence with its context. Germline V CDR1 and CDR2: SGHNT, YENEEA. CDR3 length equals 15 residues. V was clipped by 5 bases and J by 6 bases; unmatched bases: 11. The data are from a study of blood T cell repertoires in COVID-19. The wider study: COVID-19 samples from acute and convalescent phases originated in the United States, Italy and Spain. PBMCs, B-cell-depleted T cells, or T cells were the source of the cDNA or gDNA that made up the material.

In the study's own analysis: Amplification with reference gene primers provided the estimates of nucleated cell counts. Only in-frame clones appear in the TCRdb table, and some are missing; sequencing was by immunoSEQ multiplex PCR. From that table come the V and J calls and clone size; the DNA was used to work out D and trimming. The table has around 200,000 clones, over 75% seen once. The source is a man older than 75 with acute or convalescent COVID-19. The sample taken for sequencing was peripheral blood. The chain links TRBV11-3 to TRBJ2-7, with TRBD1 matching over 9 bases. The CDR3 sequence is CASSPGTGPKGEQYF. CDR3 DNA: TGTGCCAGCAGCCCCGGGACAGGGCCTAAAGGCGAGCAGTACTTC. The full variable domain, in which reference TRBV11-3 and TRBJ2-7 provide the parts outside the CDR3, is EAGVVQSPRYKIIEKKQPVAFWCNPISGHNTLYWYLQNLGQGPELLIRYENEEAVDDSQLPKDRFSAERLKGVDSTLKIQPAELGDSAVYLCASSPGTGPKGEQYFGPGTRLTVT.